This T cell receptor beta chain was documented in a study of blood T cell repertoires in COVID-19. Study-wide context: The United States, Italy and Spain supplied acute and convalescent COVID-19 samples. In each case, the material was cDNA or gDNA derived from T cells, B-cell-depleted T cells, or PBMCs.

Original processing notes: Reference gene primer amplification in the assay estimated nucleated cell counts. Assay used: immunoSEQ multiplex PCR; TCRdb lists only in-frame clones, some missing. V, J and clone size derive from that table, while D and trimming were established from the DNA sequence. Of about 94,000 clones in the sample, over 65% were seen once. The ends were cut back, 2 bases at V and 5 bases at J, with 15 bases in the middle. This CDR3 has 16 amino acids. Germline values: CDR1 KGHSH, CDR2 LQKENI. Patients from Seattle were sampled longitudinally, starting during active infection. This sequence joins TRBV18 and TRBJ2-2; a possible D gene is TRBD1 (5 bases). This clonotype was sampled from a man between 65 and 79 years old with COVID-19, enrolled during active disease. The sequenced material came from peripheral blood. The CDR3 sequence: CASSPFTGSRTGELFF. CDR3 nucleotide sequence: TGTGCCAGCTCACCATTCACAGGCTCGAGAACCGGGGAGCTGTTTTTT.